This entry describes one TCR beta chain. Its antigen is unknown. Nothing much larger sits one base from this clone, and base qualities are not available. The label giving this sample's time point can be read as: baseline before first vaccination. The vaccinee samples were drawn from two UK trials, COV001 and COV002, one of which was a single-blind randomized controlled phase 2/3 trial testing AZD1222 (ChAdOx1 nCoV-19) in healthy adults. For TCRbeta chain sequencing, PBMC samples were collected from trial participants at day 0 and at day 28 after the second dose. Including the terminal cysteine and phenylalanine, the CDR3 comprises 17 residues. The sequence is cut down to CDR3 DNA, 51 bases in frame from base 1. The germline V gene sets CDR1 to SGHAT and CDR2 to FQNNGV. Here V drops 4 bases and J drops 5 bases, and the junction holds 15 bases not matched to any gene. This specimen comes from a study of T cell responses to AZD1222 COVID-19 vaccine (dated by TCRdb to 2020 to 2023). Context from the whole study: Because spike-specific TCR depth and breadth did not differ between the two schedules, AZD1222 recipients who got a second dose at roughly 4 weeks were pooled with those who got a second dose at roughly 12 weeks. Enrollment into the trials was organized by age into subgroups of 18-55, 56-69 and 70-plus years, and those subgroups contained 148, 28 and 57 TCR-sequenced participants, respectively. A total of approximately 230 trial participants underwent TCR sequencing, of whom about 210 received two doses of AZD1222 and approximately 25 received two doses of the MenACWY control vaccine.

The research as a whole found: After two AZD1222 doses, both the breadth and the depth of spike-specific TCRs were significantly higher than at day 0 and than in MenACWY recipients. Reportedly, close to half of the unique spike-specific TCRs recognized epitopes lying outside the regions that are mutated in the B.1.351 and B.1.1.7 variants. Because no samples from the day 14 peak response were available, repertoires could be characterized only after the peak T cell response. Conclusions about previously exposed vaccinees are limited because only six or seven AZD1222 recipients were SARS-CoV-2 seropositive at baseline. The 56-69-year group was small, and its depth increase did not reach significance, likely because of low power. Most participants were white British and females outnumbered males, and the authors suggested that clonal diversity may have been underestimated. The vaccine-associated CD4 TCRs covered the entire spike protein, and the dominant responses fell in regions 160-218 and 743-854.

The CDR3 regions of human TCRbeta chains were analyzed by immunosequencing. In the source study's methods: TCRs in the repertoires were compared against a reference library of SARS-CoV-2-specific TCRs that had been generated with the MIRA antigen-specificity platform. Breadth was defined as the fraction of unique TCRs that were SARS-CoV-2-associated, and depth was defined as the fraction of total T cells that were SARS-CoV-2-associated. Using the MIRA data, every spike-specific TCR was mapped to the spike region that the TCR reacted to and assigned to either a CD4 or a CD8 class. Log10-transformed breadth and depth values were compared by one-way ANOVA with Sidak's multiple comparisons tests. What TCRdb holds here is the immuneACCESS table cut down to in-frame rearrangements. Part of the clones is not present; checked against another copy, under half of the missing clones reflect an unresolved V gene, and the others are unexplained. Clone size and V and J calls were adopted from that table, with D and trimming inferred from the DNA. The sample records about 140,000 clones, 80% to 95% of which are singletons. 4% to 5.5% of the sample is held by the ten biggest clonotypes.

The sequence joins TRBV11-2 to TRBJ2-5; TRBD2 aligns with 8 central bases. The sequencing here drew on peripheral blood, taken on day 0 of AZD1222 vaccination. The source of this sequence is an adult in good health. The CDR3 amino acid sequence is: CASSSYFFAGGGETQYF. The sequenced DNA: TGTGCCAGCAGCTCCTACTTTTTCGCGGGGGGAGGGGAGACCCAGTACTTC.